This TCR beta chain was sequenced for a study of blood T cell repertoires in COVID-19 (dated by TCRdb to the early 2020s). Describing the broader study: Samples from collaborators originated in the United States, Italy and Spain and spanned both the acute and convalescent phases of COVID-19. The repertoires were made available in a free public database intended to serve as a resource for research on the immune response to SARS-CoV-2. Where available, HLA class I and class II types were obtained from metadata supplied by the sample provider rather than from assay-based typing. Nearly every sample came with metadata listing a de-identified subject ID, COVID-19 status, age in years and sex. The material from the prospective study consisted of cDNA or gDNA derived from T cells, B-cell-depleted T cells, or PBMCs. Samples came from the ongoing ImmuneRACE study (first 160 participants) plus 1,254 subjects from 6 global collaborators. Deeply sampled blood TCRbeta repertoires from subjects exposed to, actively infected with, or recovered from COVID-19 were included in the dataset.

TCRbeta CDR3 regions were amplified from genomic DNA by means of the immunoSEQ Assay, a bias-controlled multiplex PCR. For the original study's pipeline: The number of nucleated cells in each sample was estimated from the amplification of reference gene primers within the assay. To quantify the absolute abundance of each unique TCRbeta CDR3 rearrangement, sequence reads were collapsed and filtered. For each sample, productive Simpson clonality was calculated by taking the square root of Simpson's diversity index across productive rearrangements. The clones in this table, taken by TCRdb from immuneACCESS, are in-frame only. Not every clone is retained; where verified, under half of the shortfall comes from an unresolved V gene, and the cause of the rest is unknown. That table is the source of V, J and clone size, and D and trimming were worked out from the DNA. The sample table holds about 140,000 clones, of which 86% were seen once. Almost 8.5% of the sample comes from the top ten.

Collaborating institutions collected whole blood in K2EDTA tubes following their own protocols. Collaborator samples were shipped for TCRbeta analysis as frozen whole blood, isolated PBMCs, or DNA extracted from either sample type. The germline V gene specifies MDHEN as CDR1 and SYDVKM as CDR2. The CDR3, cysteine through phenylalanine, is 12 amino acids long. Only CDR3 DNA is held: 36 bases, read in frame from base 1. Trimming leaves V shorter by 6 bases and J shorter by 9 bases, with the junction holding 4 bases beyond the gene matches. Summary of the overall study and its limitations: The quantity of clinical and demographic metadata differed by source and by participant and was supplied without curation.

Concerning this clone: It lacks a known antigen. The sample holds no much larger clone one base away, and base qualities are not on file.

Sequenced material: peripheral blood. This chain is built from TRBV28 and TRBJ2-2, with 7 bases aligning to TRBD1. The sequence was obtained from a woman aged 55-70 years with acute or convalescent COVID-19. In nucleotide form, the sequence is TGTGCCAGCAGCTTGGACAGGCGGGAGCTGTTTTTT. The resulting protein is CASSLDRRELFF.